This TCR beta chain was sequenced during a study of cytomegalovirus exposure and HLA in healthy donors. Study-wide findings and caveats: A later analysis showed HLA-associated TCR beta chains outstripping equally common others in clonal expansion. It was reported that TCR beta sequences correctly inferred the HLA-A and HLA-B alleles for most subjects.

13 Jbeta primers and 60 Vbeta primers were used for the PCR. As originally analysed: Unique TCR beta chains numbered roughly 83 million in a later analysis, with 10 million to 14 million shared. The data were produced by immunoSEQ multiplex PCR, yet TCRdb's version contains in-frame clones alone and is incomplete. That table supplies the V and J calls and clone size; D and trimming were determined from the DNA. The sample lists 190,000 or so clones, roughly 77% occurring once. This CDR3 is 17 amino acids long. The V segment lost 0 bases and the J segment 1 base; nucleotides outside the gene matches: 7. From germline, CDR1 is SGHTA and CDR2 FQGNSA. As to this clone: Its matching antigen is unknown.

This receptor was obtained from a male donor in good health and CMV-seropositive. Source material: PBMCs. The V and J genes are TRBV7-2 and TRBJ2-7; TRBD1 agrees at 9 bases. This CDR3 is CASSLARSGTGSYEQYF. In DNA form, the CDR3 reads TGTGCCAGCAGCTTAGCACGGTCCGGGACAGGGTCCTACGAGCAGTACTTC. The whole variable domain, filled in from reference TRBV7-2 and TRBJ2-7, reads GAGVSQSPSNKVTEKGKDVELRCDPISGHTALYWYRQSLGQGLEFLIYFQGNSAPDKSGLPSDRFSAERTGGSVSTLTIQRTQQEDSAVYLCASSLARSGTGSYEQYFGPGTRLTVT.